The 15 T cell receptor beta chains reported below all come from one sample, sequenced in a study of cytomegalovirus exposure and HLA in healthy donors. The PCR was carried out with 60 Vbeta primers and 13 Jbeta primers. This table comes from immunoSEQ multiplex PCR, and its TCRdb copy is limited to in-frame clones, with some not included. In the table there are about 98,000 clones, less than 85% of which are singletons. Material for sequencing was PBMCs. The source is a male donor in good health and CMV-seronegative.

The chain joins TRBV5-4 to TRBJ1-2; D unresolved. Trimming stripped 0 bases from V and 0 bases from J, with 6 bases between. CDR3 length: 14 residues. Germline assignment: CDR1 SGHNT and CDR2 YYREEE (reference sequence). The CDR3 sequence is CASSLGDTNYGYTF. For the CDR3, the DNA is TGTGCCAGCAGCTTGGGCGATACTAACTATGGCTACACCTTC.

This clone showed up just a few times. The chain carries TRBV6-9 and TRBJ1-5; D is uncertain. V shed 11 bases and J shed 10 bases, with 9 bases lying between them. The CDR3 extends over 9 amino acids. The germline gives CDR1 MNHGY, CDR2 SVAAGI. The CDR3 DNA reads TGTGCCGGTGGGAGTCCCCAGCATTTT. As protein: CAGGSPQHF.

The table lists this clone with a few counts. The J gene is TRBJ2-2, the V gene TRBV7-3; 8 bases fit TRBD2. Germline V gene sequence: CDR1 SGHTA, CDR2 FQGTGA. Trimming cost V 5 bases and J 3 bases; bases outside gene matches: 8. The CDR3 has 16 residues. CDR3 nucleotides: TGTGCCAGCAGCCCCTCGGGGGGGCTGGACACCGGGGAGCTGTTTTTT. Residues: CASSPSGGLDTGELFF.

This clone appeared a single time. The V call is TRBV28, the J call TRBJ2-7; no firm D call. The ends were cut back, 3 bases at V and 2 bases at J, with 8 bases in the middle. The CDR3 is made up of 13 amino acids. Germline CDR1 and CDR2: MDHEN and SYDVKM. CDR3 in amino acids: CASSFMQAYEQYF. CDR3 in DNA: TGTGCCAGCAGTTTTATGCAGGCCTACGAGCAGTACTTC.

The chain employs TRBV19 and TRBJ2-5; 15 bases fit TRBD2. Germline V CDR1 and CDR2: LNHDA, SQIVND (reference sequence). V shed 6 bases and J 4 bases; nucleotides not matched to a gene: 15. This CDR3 region has 19 residues. The CDR3 bases are TGTGCCAGTAGCTACCGCGGACTAGCGGGAGGGGCTAAGTCAGAGACCCAGTACTTC. Amino acids: CASSYRGLAGGAKSETQYF.

The V call is TRBV7-2, the J call TRBJ2-1, with 7 bases lining up with TRBD2. V trimming: 1 base; J trimming: 4 bases; junction bases outside the gene matches: 16. Germline CDR1 SGHTA, CDR2 FQGNSA. The CDR3 extends over 19 amino acids. CDR3: CASSLGGGMDLGAYNEQFF. CDR3 nucleotide sequence: TGTGCCAGCAGCTTAGGGGGGGGGATGGACCTCGGGGCATACAATGAGCAGTTCTTC.

The V and J genes are TRBV2 and TRBJ2-7, with D possibly TRBD2 on 6 matching bases. Germline CDR1 SNHLY, CDR2 FYNNEI. CDR3 length equals 13 residues. The ends were cut back, 6 bases at V and 9 bases at J, with 18 bases in the middle. CDR3 sequence (DNA): TGTGCCAGCAGGGAACAGAACCTGGGAGGGCAGTACTTC. This encodes CASREQNLGGQYF.

In its sample, this clone was seen a few times. The chain employs TRBV5-4 and TRBJ2-5, with 7 nucleotides matching TRBD2. Per the germline V gene, CDR1 is SGHNT and CDR2 is YYREEE (reference sequence). The CDR3 is 14 residues long. With V trimmed by 4 bases and J by 2 bases, 5 bases remained unmatched. CDR3 coding DNA: TGTGCCAGCAGCCCTACTAGCGCTCAAGAGACCCAGTACTTC. Its protein product is CASSPTSAQETQYF.

J is TRBJ2-3 and V is TRBV7-9, with TRBD1 as a possible D gene (5 bases). The CDR3 runs to 17 residues. Trimming pared 5 bases from V and 6 bases from J, leaving 24 bases between. Per germline, CDR1 SEHNR and CDR2 FQNEAQ (reference sequence). The CDR3 bases are TGTGCCAGCAGCGATAGGGGCCTGCAACGAGTGTTGGATACGCAGTATTTT. The encoded protein is CASSDRGLQRVLDTQYF.

The chain combines TRBV27 with TRBJ2-2, with D possibly being TRBD1 (6 bases). The V gene lost 2 bases and the J gene lost 2 bases, with 9 bases spanning the gap. CDR3 size: 15 residues. Germline CDR1 reads MNHEY; CDR2 reads SMNVEV (reference sequence). The CDR3 here is CASSLNRANTGELFF. CDR3 nucleotide sequence: TGTGCCAGCAGTTTAAACAGGGCTAACACCGGGGAGCTGTTTTTT.

The chain carries TRBV7-8 and TRBJ1-5, with D possibly being TRBD1 (5 bases). V lost 1 base, J lost 7 bases, and 17 bases lay in between. The CDR3 runs 16 residues. Per the germline V gene, CDR1 is SGHVS and CDR2 is FQNEAQ. In DNA, the CDR3 is TGTGCCAGCAGCTTAGGGGTGGGGGGTCTCAGACAGCCCCAGCATTTT. As protein: CASSLGVGGLRQPQHF.

The chain has TRBV28 and TRBJ2-4, with D possibly TRBD1 on 5 matching bases. The V end lost 2 bases, the J end lost 2 bases, and 13 bases lay between the germline ends. Germline lookup yields CDR1 MDHEN and CDR2 SYDVKM. The CDR3 runs to 16 residues. Written as DNA, the CDR3 is TGTGCCAGCAGTTTAAACCAGGGCTTACCCAAAAACATTCAGTACTTC. This sequence encodes CASSLNQGLPKNIQYF.

This clone is medium-sized (0.01 to 0.1%) by share. The rearrangement uses TRBV6-4 and TRBJ2-2, with D possibly TRBD1 on 5 matching bases. Per germline, CDR1 MRHNA and CDR2 SNTAGT. The CDR3 is 14 amino acids. Trimming shortened V by 0 bases and J by 5 bases, and 7 bases separated the two germline ends. The CDR3 DNA follows: TGTGCCAGCAGTGACTCGGCAGGGACCGGGGAGCTGTTTTTT. Translating gives CASSDSAGTGELFF.

The chain uses TRBV28 and TRBJ2-1; 9 bases align to TRBD1. This CDR3 is built from 15 residues. Germline trimming cut 2 bases from V and 4 bases from J; bases unmatched to any gene: 3. The germline V gene has CDR1 MDHEN and CDR2 SYDVKM. The DNA of the CDR3 is TGTGCCAGCAGTTTAGGACAGGGGCCTTACAATGAGCAGTTCTTC. Amino acid sequence: CASSLGQGPYNEQFF. The entire variable domain, with the rest obtained from reference TRBV28 and TRBJ2-1, is as follows: DVKVTQSSRYLVKRTGEKVFLECVQDMDHENMFWYRQDPGLGLRLIYFSYDVKMKEKGDIPEGYSVSREKKERFSLILESASTNQTSMYLCASSLGQGPYNEQFFGPGTRLTVL.

The chain couples TRBV27 to TRBJ2-7; 9 nucleotides match TRBD2. V gave up 7 bases and J gave up 3 bases; unmatched junction bases: 1. This CDR3 has 12 amino acids. Germline-derived CDR1 and CDR2 are MNHEY and SMNVEV (reference sequence). This CDR3 is CASKTSGYEQYF. The CDR3 region has the DNA TGTGCCAGCAAGACTAGCGGCTACGAGCAGTACTTC.